The 16 T cell receptor beta chains in this list originate from one sample, sequenced in a study of blood T cell repertoires in COVID-19. Assay: immunoSEQ multiplex PCR; the TCRdb copy retains only in-frame clones and omits some. This table holds around 180,000 clones, roughly 90% found once. Sequencing was performed on peripheral blood. These receptors originate from a man aged 60 to 75 with acute or convalescent COVID-19.

The rearrangement links TRBV5-6 to TRBJ1-6; D may be TRBD1 (6 bases). Deletions cut 5 bases from V and 7 bases from J, with 16 bases between. Germline V gene data show CDR1 as SGHDT and CDR2 as YYEEEE. This CDR3 contains 15 residues. CDR3 protein: CASRTWTAGNSPLHF. DNA for the CDR3: TGTGCCAGCAGGACGTGGACAGCGGGAAATTCACCCCTCCACTTT.

This clone was found a few times. J is TRBJ1-1 and V is TRBV6-5; maybe TRBD1 (6 bases). This CDR3 spans 13 amino acids. Germline CDR1 reads MNHEY; CDR2 reads SVGAGI. Trimming took off 4 bases at V and 4 bases at J, with 10 bases between the two ends. CDR3 bases: TGTGCCAGCAGTTCCTCGGGGGCCACTGAAGCTTTCTTT. Protein sequence: CASSSSGATEAFF.

This clone was seen just once. CDR3 region: CATSSGGVRKLFF. CDR3 bases: TGTGCCACCAGCAGCGGAGGGGTGAGGAAACTGTTTTTT. The chain employs TRBV15 and TRBJ1-4, with D maybe TRBD1 (5 bases). The germline CDR1 and CDR2 sequences are LNHNV and YYDKDF (reference sequence). This CDR3 has 13 amino acids. Trimming removed 3 bases at V and 11 bases at J, with 13 bases between.

The chain is built from TRBV9 and TRBJ1-1; D is unclear. Germline assignment: CDR1 SGDLS and CDR2 YYNGEE. Trimming shortened V by 0 bases and J by 3 bases, and 6 bases separated the two germline ends. This CDR3 is built from 13 residues. DNA for the CDR3: TGTGCCAGCAGCGTAGGGCGGGACACTGAAGCTTTCTTT. Its translation is CASSVGRDTEAFF.

The CDR3 DNA follows: TGTGCCAGCAGCGTTGGGACAGGGCCCGGAGGAGAGACCCAGTACTTC. Its protein is CASSVGTGPGGETQYF. J is TRBJ2-5 and V is TRBV9; 9 positions agree with TRBD1. V gave up 2 bases and J gave up 4 bases; unmatched junction bases: 9. CDR3 length equals 16 residues. From germline, CDR1 is SGDLS and CDR2 YYNGEE.

The chain has TRBV11-2 and TRBJ1-2; D ambiguous. Germline loops: CDR1 SGHAT, CDR2 FQNNGV. There are 12 residues in the CDR3. V lost 4 bases to trimming and J lost 1 base, with 4 bases between them. CDR3 protein: CASSSVNYGYTF. CDR3 bases: TGTGCCAGCAGCTCTGTTAACTATGGCTACACCTTC.

The chain links TRBV7-2 to TRBJ1-4; 7 positions match TRBD1. The CDR3 totals 16 residues. Germline-derived CDR1 and CDR2 are SGHTA and FQGNSA. V lost 4 bases, J lost 0 bases, and 5 bases stayed unmatched. The CDR3 DNA reads TGTGCCAGCAGCTCCTTCAGGGGGGCAACTAATGAAAAACTGTTTTTT. It is translated as CASSSFRGATNEKLFF.

This chain uses TRBV4-1 with TRBJ1-1, with 8 bases matching TRBD1. This CDR3 comprises 19 residues. V lost 4 bases, J lost 0 bases, and 16 bases stayed unmatched. Germline CDR1 and CDR2: MGHRA and YSYEKL. CDR3 protein: CASSPTGQGTVGMNTEAFF. In DNA form, the CDR3 reads TGCGCCAGCAGCCCAACTGGACAGGGAACGGTCGGTATGAACACTGAAGCTTTCTTT.

The chain links TRBV2 to TRBJ1-2; 9 positions match TRBD1. V lost 8 bases, J lost 4 bases, and 5 bases stayed unmatched. CDR3 length equals 13 residues. Germline values: CDR1 SNHLY, CDR2 FYNNEI. CDR3 in amino acids: CASWGDRVYGYTF. The CDR3 region has the DNA TGTGCCAGCTGGGGGGACAGGGTCTATGGCTACACCTTC.

The chain recombines TRBV7-2 with TRBJ2-3; 10 bases agree with TRBD2. Trimming at V came to 3 bases and at J to 2 bases, leaving 11 bases not matched to a gene. Germline assignment: CDR1 SGHTA and CDR2 FQGNSA. The CDR3 extends over 18 amino acids. The CDR3 protein is CASSLPRTSGHVTDTQYF. CDR3 nucleotides: TGTGCCAGCAGCTTGCCCCGGACTAGCGGTCACGTCACAGATACGCAGTATTTT.

The chain couples TRBV6-1 to TRBJ1-1; D is perhaps TRBD1 (6 bases). Trimming took off 0 bases at V and 10 bases at J, with 9 bases between the two ends. This CDR3 spans 12 amino acids. Germline-derived CDR1 and CDR2 are MNHNS and SASEGT. CDR3 DNA sequence: TGTGCCAGCAGTGAAGCGGGGGCCCGAGCTTTCTTT. It codes for CASSEAGARAFF.

The rearrangement joins TRBV5-1 to TRBJ2-3; D is unclear. V shed 0 bases and J shed 2 bases, with 7 bases lying between them. The CDR3 loop spans 14 amino acids. Germline V CDR1 and CDR2: SGHRS, YFSETQ. Here the CDR3 reads CASSLVANTDTQYF. CDR3 in DNA: TGCGCCAGCAGCTTGGTTGCGAACACAGATACGCAGTATTTT. The complete variable domain, with remaining parts taken from reference TRBV5-1 and TRBJ2-3, reads KAGVTQTPRYLIKTRGQQVTLSCSPISGHRSVSWYQQTPGQGLQFLFEYFSETQRNKGNFPGRFSGRQFSNSRSEMNVSTLELGDSALYLCASSLVANTDTQYFGPGTRLTVL.

The chain has TRBV30 and TRBJ1-5; the match to TRBD1 covers 10 bases. The V gene's germline CDR1 is GTSNPN and CDR2 SVGIG (reference sequence). J was trimmed by 2 bases and V by 2 bases; bases with no gene match: 6. CDR3 size: 16 residues. The CDR3 sequence is CAWSLETGGGNQPQHF. The DNA of the CDR3 is TGTGCCTGGAGTCTCGAGACAGGGGGCGGCAATCAGCCCCAGCATTTT.

The genes are TRBV6-6 and TRBJ1-5, with 7 nucleotides matching TRBD1. Germline lookup yields CDR1 MNHNY and CDR2 SVGAGI (reference sequence). The CDR3 has 14 amino acids. V trimming: 10 bases; J trimming: 0 bases; junction bases outside the gene matches: 6. The DNA for the CDR3 is TGTGCCACCACACAGGGGAATAGCAATCAGCCCCAGCATTTT. It encodes CATTQGNSNQPQHF.

This clone was counted a single time. The chain combines TRBV18 with TRBJ2-5; TRBD1 agrees at 7 bases. Trimming removed 3 bases from V and 4 bases from J; junction bases left unmatched: 8. This CDR3 has 15 residues. Germline V CDR1 and CDR2: KGHSH, LQKENI. The CDR3 region is CASSPPRAGGETQYF. The CDR3 nucleotides read TGTGCCAGCTCACCCCCGAGGGCAGGGGGAGAGACCCAGTACTTC.

The chain employs TRBV3-1 (or the pseudogene TRBV3-2) and TRBJ2-7; TRBD2 matches at 13 bases. V shed 4 bases, J shed 6 bases, and the junction held 9 bases outside the gene matches. In germline, CDR1 is LGHDT, CDR2 YNNKEL (reference sequence). The CDR3 spans 16 residues. CDR3 in DNA: TGTGCCAGCAGCCCCCGGACTAGCGGGAGTAGCGGCGAGCAGTACTTC. Protein product: CASSPRTSGSSGEQYF.